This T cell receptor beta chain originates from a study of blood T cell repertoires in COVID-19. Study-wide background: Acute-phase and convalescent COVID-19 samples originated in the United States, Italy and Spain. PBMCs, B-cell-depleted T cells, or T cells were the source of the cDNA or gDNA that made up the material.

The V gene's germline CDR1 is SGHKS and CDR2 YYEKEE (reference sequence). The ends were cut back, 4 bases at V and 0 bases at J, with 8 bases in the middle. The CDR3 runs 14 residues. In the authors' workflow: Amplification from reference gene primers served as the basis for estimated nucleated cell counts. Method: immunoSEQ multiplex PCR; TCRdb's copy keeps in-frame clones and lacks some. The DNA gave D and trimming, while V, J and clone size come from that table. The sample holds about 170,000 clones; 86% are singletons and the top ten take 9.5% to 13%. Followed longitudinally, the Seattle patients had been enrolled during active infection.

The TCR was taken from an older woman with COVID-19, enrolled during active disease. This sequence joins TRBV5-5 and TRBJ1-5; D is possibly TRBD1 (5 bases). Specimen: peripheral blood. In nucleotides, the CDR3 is TGTGCCAGCAGCCAGACAGTTAGCAATCAGCCCCAGCATTTT. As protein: CASSQTVSNQPQHF. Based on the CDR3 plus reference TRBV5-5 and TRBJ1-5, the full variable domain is DAGVTQSPTHLIKTRGQQVTLRCSPISGHKSVSWYQQVLGQGPQFIFQYYEKEERGRGNFPDRFSARQFPNYSSELNVNALLLGDSALYLCASSQTVSNQPQHFGDGTRLSIL.